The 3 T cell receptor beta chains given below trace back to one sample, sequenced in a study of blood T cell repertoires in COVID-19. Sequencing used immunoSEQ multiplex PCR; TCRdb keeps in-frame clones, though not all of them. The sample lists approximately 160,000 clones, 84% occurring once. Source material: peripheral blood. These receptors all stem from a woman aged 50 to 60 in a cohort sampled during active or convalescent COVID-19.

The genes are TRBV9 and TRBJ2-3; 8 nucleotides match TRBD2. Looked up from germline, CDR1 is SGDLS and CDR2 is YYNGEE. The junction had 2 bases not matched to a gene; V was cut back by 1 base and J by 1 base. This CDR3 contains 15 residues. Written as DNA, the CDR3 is TGTGCCAGCAGCGTAAGCGGGGGCCGCACAGATACGCAGTATTTT. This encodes CASSVSGGRTDTQYF.

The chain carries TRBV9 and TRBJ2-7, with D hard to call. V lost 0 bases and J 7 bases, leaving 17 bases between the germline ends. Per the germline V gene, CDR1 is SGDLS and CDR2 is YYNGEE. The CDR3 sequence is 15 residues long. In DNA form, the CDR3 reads TGTGCCAGCAGCGTAGACCAGGCTCAAGGCTCGGAGCAGTACTTC. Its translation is CASSVDQAQGSEQYF.

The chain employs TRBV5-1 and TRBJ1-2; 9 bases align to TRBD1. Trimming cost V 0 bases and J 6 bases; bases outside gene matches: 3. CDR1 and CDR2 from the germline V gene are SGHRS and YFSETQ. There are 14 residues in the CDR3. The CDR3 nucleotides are TGCGCCAGCAGCTTGGGGGACAGGGAGGATGGCTACACCTTC. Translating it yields CASSLGDREDGYTF.